This T cell receptor beta chain was captured by sequencing in a study of response to subunit inactivated influenza vaccine. Study results and limitations: Authors suggested few new T cells are recruited by each seasonal influenza vaccination.

Concerning this clonotype: Its matching antigen is unknown.

From the RT-PCR reads, TCRdb called clonotypes with MiXCR, one entry per CDR3 protein. The data show about half a million distinct CDR3 sequences, less than 8% seen once. The CDR3 length is 12 residues. V shed 7 bases and J shed 6 bases, with 9 bases lying between them. In germline, CDR1 is SGHTA, CDR2 FQGNSA. V gene TRBV7-2 combines with J gene TRBJ2-2; D not certain. The source material was PBMCs from blood, sampled roughly 24 months after vaccination. The clonotype was recovered from a man in his fifties or sixties who received an inactivated influenza vaccine. The CDR3 region has the DNA TGTGCCAGCACGCCTCTAGCCGGGGAGCTGTTTTTT. Residues: CASTPLAGELFF.